What follows are 30 T cell receptor beta chains derived from one specimen sequenced in a study of T-cell reconstitution after alpha-beta-depleted transplantation in children (dated by TCRdb to the mid-2010s). The protocol used for the library was PCR. The sequencer was an Illumina HiSeq 2500. TCR library preparation used molecular barcoding, with unique molecular identifiers applied to normalize quantification of the TCRbeta repertoire. Using fastp at Q25 and MiXCR, TCRdb reprocessed the public reads and kept productive beta chains. Each CDR3 protein appears once, grouped with its most common genes and DNA. The sample data list approximately 1,000,000 distinct CDR3 sequences, and around 30% of these were observed just once. The top ten constitute about 28% of the sample. Explained via the paper, the treatment or condition label denotes: allogeneic hematopoietic cell transplantation with graft depleted of TCRalphabeta T cells and CD19 B cells.

The input for sequencing was PBMCs, mostly from graft donor cells, taken 360 days after TCRalphabeta/CD19-depleted stem cell transplant. Source of these receptors: a boy in the first two years of life who had a stem cell transplant for SCID, so the T cells may come from the graft donor.

This clonotype has more than one count but fewer than ten. The rearrangement joins TRBV24-1 to TRBJ2-1, with D perhaps matching TRBD1 (6 bases). Germline assignment: CDR1 KGHDR and CDR2 SFDVKD. This CDR3 contains 15 residues. V lost 0 bases and J 2 bases, leaving 7 bases between the germline ends. The CDR3 is CATSDLAGAYNEQFF. CDR3 DNA: TGTGCCACCAGTGATTTGGCAGGGGCCTACAATGAGCAGTTCTTC.

This clonotype was detected a few times. The chain uses TRBV11-2 and TRBJ1-5, with D perhaps matching TRBD1 (5 bases). CDR3 length: 15 amino acids. The V gene lost 3 bases and the J gene lost 4 bases, with 13 bases spanning the gap. Germline CDR1 reads SGHAT; CDR2 reads FQNNGV. The CDR3 reads CASSFTSGANQPQHF. The CDR3 nucleotides are TGTGCCAGCAGCTTCACTTCCGGGGCTAATCAGCCCCAGCATTTT.

This rearrangement joins TRBV20-1 to TRBJ1-5; the D is unclear. V lost 6 bases and J 0 bases, leaving 12 bases between the germline ends. This CDR3 has 14 residues. The germline V gene has CDR1 DFQATT and CDR2 SNEGSKA (reference sequence). The CDR3 reads CSAGGPYSNQPQHF. In DNA, the CDR3 is TGCAGTGCCGGAGGTCCTTATAGCAATCAGCCCCAGCATTTT.

The table lists this clonotype with a few counts. The J gene is TRBJ2-1, the V gene TRBV9; D gene uncertain. CDR1 SGDLS and CDR2 YYNGEE come from the germline V gene. This CDR3 contains 12 residues. V gave up 1 base and J gave up 7 bases, with 6 bases separating them. The chain's CDR3 is CASSVSENEQFF. CDR3 coding DNA: TGTGCCAGCAGCGTATCGGAAAATGAGCAGTTCTTC.

V is TRBV4-1 and J is TRBJ2-3, with 13 bases fitting TRBD2. V was clipped by 1 base and J by 6 bases; unmatched bases: 4. The V gene's germline CDR1 is MGHRA and CDR2 YSYEKL. This CDR3 contains 16 residues. CDR3 region: CASSQGGTSGEDTQYF. The CDR3 nucleotides read TGCGCCAGCAGCCAAGGGGGGACTAGCGGGGAGGATACGCAGTATTTT.

The J gene is TRBJ2-2, the V gene TRBV20-1; no clear D gene. The germline V gene has CDR1 DFQATT and CDR2 SNEGSKA (reference sequence). This CDR3 is built from 14 residues. Between the trimmed V and J ends, which lost 8 bases and 0 bases, there was a span of 13 bases. As DNA, the CDR3 is TGCAGTACCACTCGATTTACGAACACCGGGGAGCTGTTTTTT. This encodes CSTTRFTNTGELFF.

This chain connects TRBV10-3 to TRBJ2-5; 7 positions match TRBD2. This CDR3 comprises 17 residues. V shed 2 bases and J 5 bases; nucleotides not matched to a gene: 14. Germline CDR1 is ENHRY and CDR2 is SYGVKD. CDR3 sequence: CAISEPAQTGRVETQYF. CDR3 DNA sequence: TGTGCCATCAGTGAGCCGGCCCAGACGGGGAGGGTCGAGACCCAGTACTTC.

In its sample, this clonotype was seen once. DNA of the CDR3: TGTGCCAGCAGGGAAAGGACAGGGCATTACTATGGCTACACCTTC. Residues: CASRERTGHYYGYTF. The V call is TRBV27, the J call TRBJ1-2, with 8 bases identical to TRBD1. The CDR3 consists of 15 residues. CDR1 MNHEY and CDR2 SMNVEV come from the germline V gene (reference sequence). Trimming removed 6 bases from V and 3 bases from J; junction bases left unmatched: 9.

This clonotype was observed a few times. CDR3 region: CASSPLGQERNYGYTF. Here the CDR3 DNA reads TGTGCCAGCAGCCCCCTTGGACAGGAAAGGAACTATGGCTACACCTTC. The chain couples TRBV2 to TRBJ1-2; 7 nucleotides line up with TRBD1. With 6 bases clipped from V and 2 bases from J, the junction kept 12 bases outside the gene matches. This CDR3 has 16 residues. Germline assignment: CDR1 SNHLY and CDR2 FYNNEI.

The rearrangement links TRBV5-1 to TRBJ2-1, with 9 bases aligning to TRBD2. The CDR3 sequence is 18 residues long. Looked up from germline, CDR1 is SGHRS and CDR2 is YFSETQ. V gave up 4 bases and J gave up 6 bases; unmatched junction bases: 17. CDR3 bases: TGCGCCAGCAGCCAGGGGGGCAGCGGGGGGCTCTGGTTCAATGAGCAGTTCTTC. Translating it yields CASSQGGSGGLWFNEQFF. Filled out from reference TRBV5-1 and TRBJ2-1, the complete variable domain reads KAGVTQTPRYLIKTRGQQVTLSCSPISGHRSVSWYQQTPGQGLQFLFEYFSETQRNKGNFPGRFSGRQFSNSRSEMNVSTLELGDSALYLCASSQGGSGGLWFNEQFFGPGTRLTVL.

This chain joins TRBV4-3 and TRBJ2-6, with a tentative D call TRBD1 (6 bases). CDR1 LGHNA and CDR2 YSLEER come from the germline V gene. V dropped 0 bases and J dropped 0 bases, with 15 bases sitting between them. The CDR3 is 19 amino acids. The CDR3 region has the DNA TGCGCCAGCAGCCAAGAGGCAGGGGCAGTTAGCTCTGGGGCCAACGTCCTGACTTTC. Translation: CASSQEAGAVSSGANVLTF.

This clonotype was seen only a few times. The chain combines TRBV6-5 with TRBJ1-6; D is possibly TRBD1 (5 bases). Trimming took 2 bases from V and 10 from J, leaving 21 bases between them. This CDR3 comprises 17 residues. CDR1 and CDR2 from the germline V gene are MNHEY and SVGAGI. CDR3 residues: CASSYLRGGGAKSPLHF. For the CDR3, the DNA is TGTGCCAGCAGTTACCTTCGGGGAGGTGGGGCAAAATCACCCCTCCACTTT.

The gene calls are TRBV4-3 and TRBJ2-5, with D perhaps matching TRBD2 (5 bases). CDR3 length: 14 amino acids. With 4 bases removed from V and 7 bases from J, the gap between germline ends came to 16 bases. Germline lookup yields CDR1 LGHNA and CDR2 YSLEER. CDR3: CASSPSGYHLTQYF. CDR3 sequence (DNA): TGCGCCAGCAGCCCCTCGGGATACCACTTGACCCAGTACTTC.

The CDR3 sequence: CASSSTGTGVWGATNEKLFF. DNA of the CDR3: TGTGCCAGCAGCTCAACCGGGACAGGGGTTTGGGGTGCAACTAATGAAAAACTGTTTTTT. V and J are TRBV11-1 and TRBJ1-4, with 10 bases identical to TRBD1. This CDR3 region has 20 residues. The germline CDR1 and CDR2 sequences are SGHAT and FQDESV (reference sequence). Trimming at V came to 4 bases and at J to 0 bases, leaving 14 bases not matched to a gene.

V is TRBV6-5 and J is TRBJ2-2, with 8 bases matching TRBD2. CDR1 is MNHEY, CDR2 SVGAGI, per germline. The CDR3 loop spans 17 amino acids. Trimming removed 0 bases from V and 3 bases from J; junction bases left unmatched: 6. In DNA form, the CDR3 reads TGTGCCAGCAGTTACTCGAGACTAGCGTGGGACACCGGGGAGCTGTTTTTT. Residues: CASSYSRLAWDTGELFF.

This clonotype was found a few times. The chain is built from TRBV9 and TRBJ2-1; possible D gene TRBD2, 6 bases. Germline-derived CDR1 and CDR2 are SGDLS and YYNGEE. Trimming pared 4 bases from V and 13 bases from J, leaving 18 bases between. The CDR3 totals 13 residues. The chain's CDR3 is CASSPDTSLFQFF. In nucleotides, the CDR3 is TGTGCCAGCAGCCCTGATACTAGCCTCTTTCAGTTCTTC.

This clonotype has a handful of counts. The chain combines TRBV12-5 with TRBJ1-6; no clear D. The CDR3 sequence is 15 residues long. V was clipped by 5 bases and J by 6 bases, with 14 bases between them. The V gene's germline CDR1 is LGHNT and CDR2 FRNRAP. The CDR3 DNA reads TGTGCTAGTGGTCTTGGGAACGGGCCTAATTCACCCCTCCACTTT. As protein: CASGLGNGPNSPLHF.

The rearrangement uses TRBV28 and TRBJ2-7; D is undetermined. CDR1 is MDHEN and CDR2 is SYDVKM in the germline V gene. Trimming pared 4 bases from V and 4 bases from J, leaving 8 bases between. CDR3 length equals 12 residues. As DNA, the CDR3 is TGTGCCAGCAGTTCTACACCTTACGAGCAGTACTTC. This translates into CASSSTPYEQYF.

V usage is TRBV20-1 and J usage is TRBJ2-3; 13 positions match TRBD2. In germline, CDR1 is DFQATT, CDR2 SNEGSKA (reference sequence). V trimming: 8 bases; J trimming: 5 bases; junction bases outside the gene matches: 7. The CDR3 totals 14 residues. The CDR3 region is CSQTSGGTLDTQYF. CDR3 DNA sequence: TGCAGTCAGACTAGCGGGGGGACGTTAGATACGCAGTATTTT.

The V gene is TRBV6-5, the J gene TRBJ2-3; TRBD1 is a possible D gene (6 bases). The CDR3 spans 10 residues. V dropped 8 bases and J dropped 11 bases, with 11 bases sitting between them. Looked up from germline, CDR1 is MNHEY and CDR2 is SVGAGI. The CDR3 region has the DNA TGTGCCAGCGGGGAACAGGGGCAGTATTTT. This translates into CASGEQGQYF.

This clonotype appeared a few times. J is TRBJ2-1 and V is TRBV5-1, with 8 bases fitting TRBD1. Germline lookup yields CDR1 SGHRS and CDR2 YFSETQ. The CDR3 contains 17 residues. The junction had 16 bases not matched to a gene; V was cut back by 0 bases and J by 11 bases. CDR3 residues: CASSLALVAGGFSQQFF. CDR3 in DNA: TGCGCCAGCAGCTTGGCTCTCGTGGCAGGGGGCTTTTCTCAGCAGTTCTTC.

The V call is TRBV29-1, the J call TRBJ1-2; D is unclear. Germline CDR1 and CDR2: SQVTM and ANQGSEA. With 4 bases removed from V and 6 bases from J, the gap between germline ends came to 12 bases. CDR3 length: 12 amino acids. The CDR3 sequence: CSVVSPRDGYTF. CDR3 DNA sequence: TGCAGCGTTGTATCCCCTAGGGATGGCTACACCTTC. Full variable domain (outside the CDR3, taken from reference TRBV29-1 and TRBJ1-2): SAVISQKPSRDICQRGTSLTIQCQVDSQVTMMFWYRQQPGQSLTLIATANQGSEATYESGFVIDKFPISRPNLTFSTLTVSNMSPEDSSIYLCSVVSPRDGYTFGSGTRLTVV.

The V call is TRBV20-1, the J call TRBJ1-4; D possibly corresponds to TRBD1 (5 bases). V was shortened by 6 bases and J by 5 bases, with 10 bases between the two germline ends. Germline V CDR1 and CDR2: DFQATT, SNEGSKA (reference sequence). The CDR3 contains 12 residues. CDR3 nucleotides: TGCAGTGCCCGGGAGGGGAATGAAAAACTGTTTTTT. This encodes CSAREGNEKLFF.

V and J are TRBV12-3 or TRBV12-4 and TRBJ2-4, with D possibly being TRBD2 (5 bases). Trimming took off 7 bases at V and 0 bases at J, with 22 bases between the two ends. This CDR3 is built from 18 residues. The CDR3 sequence: CASTRTIGLPIAKNIQYF. CDR3 bases: TGTGCCAGCACCCGAACGATAGGACTTCCCATAGCCAAAAACATTCAGTACTTC.

This clonotype has more than one count but fewer than ten. The rearrangement uses TRBV5-1 and TRBJ2-5; D is uncertain. Trimming stripped 8 bases from V and 5 bases from J, with 19 bases between. The V gene's germline CDR1 is SGHRS and CDR2 YFSETQ. CDR3 length equals 14 residues. The CDR3 loop reads CARHRGLSVETQYF. The CDR3 bases are TGCGCCAGACACCGAGGCCTTTCCGTGGAGACCCAGTACTTC.

This clonotype was detected a few times. The chain is built from TRBV5-1 and TRBJ2-5; D not resolved. CDR3 length equals 15 residues. V was trimmed by 4 bases and J by 5 bases, leaving 18 bases between them. CDR1 is SGHRS, CDR2 YFSETQ, per germline. The CDR3 reads CASSIPGPHPETQYF. The DNA for the CDR3 is TGCGCCAGCAGCATCCCCGGGCCCCACCCGGAGACCCAGTACTTC.

V is TRBV12-3 or TRBV12-4 and J is TRBJ2-1; a weak D match, TRBD2 (6 bases). Trimming took off 3 bases at V and 10 bases at J, with 19 bases between the two ends. The CDR3 has 15 residues. DNA of the CDR3: TGTGCCAGCAGTTTCGGTGGGGGGATCTTGGAAGAGCAGTTCTTC. This codes for CASSFGGGILEEQFF.

The CDR3 here is CASLRQGSYNEQFF. DNA of the CDR3: TGTGCCAGTCTTAGACAGGGGTCCTACAATGAGCAGTTCTTC. This chain uses TRBV2 with TRBJ2-1; 8 nucleotides match TRBD1. Germline trimming cut 9 bases from V and 1 base from J; bases unmatched to any gene: 5. In germline, CDR1 is SNHLY, CDR2 FYNNEI. The CDR3 is 14 residues long. Combining the CDR3 with reference TRBV2 and TRBJ2-1 gives the whole variable domain EPEVTQTPSHQVTQMGQEVILRCVPISNHLYFYWYRQILGQKVEFLVSFYNNEISEKSEIFDDQFSVERPDGSNFTLKIRSTKLEDSAMYFCASLRQGSYNEQFFGPGTRLTVL.

This clonotype was seen only once. The CDR3 DNA follows: TGTGCCTGGAACCGGCAGGGGTTTAGCACAGATACGCAGTATTTT. Its protein product is CAWNRQGFSTDTQYF. The chain has TRBV30 and TRBJ2-3; D might be TRBD1 (6 bases). Germline CDR1 reads GTSNPN; CDR2 reads SVGIG (reference sequence). Trimming stripped 4 bases from V and 0 bases from J, with 14 bases between. The CDR3 sequence is 15 residues long.

The chain couples TRBV3-1 to TRBJ2-5; 9 nucleotides align to TRBD2. The V gene end was trimmed by 0 bases and the J gene end by 2 bases; junction bases not matched to a gene: 10. The germline CDR1 and CDR2 sequences are LGHDT and YNNKEL (reference sequence). The CDR3 is 18 residues long. The CDR3 region is CASSQDRRGAGGQETQYF. In nucleotides, the CDR3 is TGTGCCAGCAGCCAAGATCGTCGTGGAGCGGGGGGACAAGAGACCCAGTACTTC.